Each of the 21 T cell receptor beta chains below was sequenced from the same sample in a study of OX40 agonist ivuxolimab in advanced cancers. The protocol was immunoSEQ multiplex PCR, while the TCRdb copy is restricted to in-frame clones and leaves out a portion. The sample consists of roughly 46,000 clones, roughly 88% of them appearing once. The sequencing used CD4+ or CD8+ T cells sorted from blood, collected in a trial of the OX40 agonist ivuxolimab. Receptors were obtained from an adult with an advanced solid tumor such as melanoma, head and neck, liver or kidney cancer.

CDR3 protein: CASSLEGGGSGELFF. CDR3 coding DNA: TGTGCCAGCAGCTTGGAGGGGGGCGGGTCCGGGGAGCTGTTTTTT. The chain is built from TRBV5-6 and TRBJ2-2; D could derive from TRBD1 or TRBD2 (6 bases each). Looked up from germline, CDR1 is SGHDT and CDR2 is YYEEEE. V was cut by 0 bases and J by 6 bases, with 12 bases left in between. This CDR3 is 15 amino acids long. The full variable domain, its missing parts supplied by reference TRBV5-6 and TRBJ2-2, is DAGVTQSPTHLIKTRGQQVTLRCSPKSGHDTVSWYQQALGQGPQFIFQYYEEEERQRGNFPDRFSGHQFPNYSSELNVNALLLGDSALYLCASSLEGGGSGELFFGEGSRLTVL.

V is TRBV4-1 and J is TRBJ1-4; D is perhaps TRBD1 (6 bases). The CDR3 is 15 residues long. Germline CDR1 is MGHRA and CDR2 is YSYEKL. The germline V and J ends were trimmed by 0 bases and 6 bases, with 11 bases remaining between them. The chain's CDR3 is CASSQDMAGDEKLFF. The CDR3 region has the DNA TGCGCCAGCAGCCAAGATATGGCAGGGGATGAAAAACTGTTTTTT.

This rearrangement joins TRBV29-1 to TRBJ1-1; D uncertain. Trimming removed 2 bases at V and 4 bases at J, with 5 bases between. Germline CDR1 and CDR2: SQVTM and ANQGSEA. The CDR3 has 11 residues. The CDR3 DNA sequence: TGCAGCGTTGAAAGCCTCACTGAAGCTTTCTTT. Protein: CSVESLTEAFF. The full variable domain, with the rest looked up from reference TRBV29-1 and TRBJ1-1, is SAVISQKPSRDICQRGTSLTIQCQVDSQVTMMFWYRQQPGQSLTLIATANQGSEATYESGFVIDKFPISRPNLTFSTLTVSNMSPEDSSIYLCSVESLTEAFFGQGTRLTVV.

J is TRBJ1-2 and V is TRBV4-2, with D possibly being TRBD1 (5 bases). Germline assignment: CDR1 LGHNA and CDR2 YNFKEQ. The CDR3 contains 13 residues. Trimming removed 4 bases from V and 4 bases from J, with 10 bases in between. CDR3 in amino acids: CASSRDGVYGYTF. The CDR3 DNA reads as TGTGCCAGCAGCCGGGACGGGGTCTATGGCTACACCTTC.

V is TRBV7-9 and J is TRBJ2-3, with D perhaps matching TRBD1 (6 bases). The CDR3 covers 19 residues. Deletions cut 10 bases from V and 2 bases from J, with 31 bases between. Germline V CDR1 and CDR2: SEHNR, FQNEAQ (reference sequence). In DNA, the CDR3 is TGTGCCACCCAAGAGGTGCGCAGGGGTTCAGAAGGTTACACAGATACGCAGTATTTT. Residues: CATQEVRRGSEGYTDTQYF.

In its sample, this clone was seen once. This chain's CDR3 is CASSLDRSYGYTF. In DNA form, the CDR3 reads TGCGCCAGCAGCCTCGACAGGAGCTATGGCTACACCTTC. The genes are TRBV5-1 and TRBJ1-2; D perhaps matches TRBD1 (6 bases). There are 13 residues in the CDR3. CDR1 and CDR2 from the germline V gene are SGHRS and YFSETQ. Trimming pared 4 bases from V and 4 bases from J, leaving 11 bases between. Full variable domain (outside the CDR3, taken from reference TRBV5-1 and TRBJ1-2): KAGVTQTPRYLIKTRGQQVTLSCSPISGHRSVSWYQQTPGQGLQFLFEYFSETQRNKGNFPGRFSGRQFSNSRSEMNVSTLELGDSALYLCASSLDRSYGYTFGSGTRLTVV.

The rearrangement links TRBV29-1 to TRBJ2-1; D is undetermined. The CDR3 has 12 residues. CDR1 and CDR2 (germline): SQVTM, ANQGSEA. V was pared by 7 bases and J by 2 bases, with 9 bases between. The DNA of the CDR3 is TGCAGCGCCCCGACCACCTACAATGAGCAGTTCTTC. Translating it yields CSAPTTYNEQFF.

The chain recombines TRBV7-9 with TRBJ1-1; 7 positions agree with TRBD1. CDR3 length equals 15 residues. V lost 4 bases, J lost 5 bases, and 10 bases stayed unmatched. From germline, CDR1 is SEHNR and CDR2 FQNEAQ (reference sequence). CDR3 nucleotides: TGTGCCAGCAGCTATGACCGACAGGGAAGTACTGAAGCTTTCTTT. Its protein product is CASSYDRQGSTEAFF.

The chain uses TRBV5-6 and TRBJ1-1; TRBD1 might be the D (5 bases). V shed 3 bases and J shed 1 base, with 10 bases lying between them. Per germline, CDR1 SGHDT and CDR2 YYEEEE. This CDR3 spans 14 amino acids. The CDR3 here is CASSSRGQNTEAFF. The CDR3 DNA is TGTGCCAGCAGCTCCCGGGGCCAGAACACTGAAGCTTTCTTT.

Comment on this clone: In the same sample, other DNA sequences code for this CDR3. V is TRBV6-5 and J is TRBJ2-4; 8 nucleotides line up with TRBD1. The CDR3 is 15 residues long. CDR1 is MNHEY and CDR2 is SVGAGI in the germline V gene. Germline trimming cut 5 bases from V and 6 bases from J; bases unmatched to any gene: 9. For the CDR3, the DNA is TGTGCCAGCAGTCGGACAGGGATATCCGGAAACATTCAGTACTTC. It specifies CASSRTGISGNIQYF.

This clone was recorded once. V gene TRBV19 combines with J gene TRBJ2-7, with D perhaps TRBD2 (6 bases). This CDR3 is 14 amino acids long. V was pared by 5 bases and J by 6 bases, with 17 bases between. The germline V gene has CDR1 LNHDA and CDR2 SQIVND (reference sequence). The CDR3 sequence is CASSLEEGRGEQYF. In DNA form, the CDR3 reads TGTGCCAGTAGTTTGGAGGAGGGACGGGGCGAGCAGTACTTC.

The V call is TRBV27, the J call TRBJ2-1, with D possibly TRBD2 on 5 matching bases. Per germline, CDR1 MNHEY and CDR2 SMNVEV (reference sequence). The ends were cut back, 5 bases at V and 3 bases at J, with 11 bases in the middle. This CDR3 is 14 amino acids long. The CDR3 DNA sequence: TGTGCCAGCAGTGTACTAGGGAACTACAATGAGCAGTTCTTC. Translation gives CASSVLGNYNEQFF.

CDR3 amino acids: CASSQDRTPSTEAFF. CDR3 nucleotides: TGCGCCAGCAGCCAAGATAGGACCCCGAGCACTGAAGCTTTCTTT. The chain couples TRBV4-3 to TRBJ1-1; unclear D gene. Looked up from germline, CDR1 is LGHNA and CDR2 is YSLEER. CDR3 length: 15 residues. V was trimmed by 0 bases and J by 4 bases, leaving 12 bases between them.

V usage is TRBV4-2 and J usage is TRBJ2-5; TRBD2 agrees at 10 bases. Judging by the DNA end, TRBJ2-7 fits better; the J call may be wrong. CDR3 length: 15 amino acids. The germline CDR1 and CDR2 sequences are LGHNA and YNFKEQ. CDR3 in DNA: TGTGCCAGCAGCACCCGGACTAGCGGCACCTACGAGCAGTACTTC. The encoded protein is CASSTRTSGTYEQYF.

The chain joins TRBV29-1 to TRBJ2-1, with D unclear. Germline V gene sequence: CDR1 SQVTM, CDR2 ANQGSEA. The V end lost 4 bases, the J end lost 6 bases, and 13 bases lay between the germline ends. The CDR3 is made up of 13 amino acids. CDR3 sequence: CSVATPPGNEQFF. CDR3 coding DNA: TGCAGCGTTGCCACCCCGCCGGGCAATGAGCAGTTCTTC.

This clone was detected only a few times. This chain joins TRBV6-1 and TRBJ1-1; the D gene is possibly TRBD1 (6 bases). V was clipped by 4 bases and J by 4 bases, with 13 bases between them. CDR1 is MNHNS, CDR2 SASEGT, per germline. CDR3 size: 14 residues. The CDR3 DNA is TGTGCCAGCAGTGGTTCCAGGGGCCGCACTGAAGCTTTCTTT. Residues: CASSGSRGRTEAFF.

The V gene is TRBV4-1, the J gene TRBJ2-7, with unresolved D. The V gene lost 5 bases and the J gene lost 0 bases, with 11 bases spanning the gap. Germline loops: CDR1 MGHRA, CDR2 YSYEKL. This CDR3 comprises 14 residues. CDR3 region: CASSLLGISYEQYF. CDR3 DNA: TGCGCCAGCAGCTTGCTCGGAATCTCCTACGAGCAGTACTTC.

The chain employs TRBV4-3 and TRBJ1-5, with 8 bases fitting TRBD1. Germline V gene sequence: CDR1 LGHNA, CDR2 YSLEER. This CDR3 is built from 16 residues. V was clipped by 1 base and J by 0 bases; unmatched bases: 2. CDR3 coding DNA: TGCGCCAGCAGCCAAGGGACAGGGCGTAGCAATCAGCCCCAGCATTTT. Its translation: CASSQGTGRSNQPQHF.

This clone was seen a single time. The chain employs TRBV6-6 and TRBJ1-1; D not resolved. The germline V and J ends were trimmed by 5 bases and 1 base, with 11 bases remaining between them. Germline CDR1 is MNHNY and CDR2 is SVGAGI (reference sequence). The CDR3 is 14 amino acids. For the CDR3, the DNA is TGTGCCAGCAGTCACCGGACGGAGAACACTGAAGCTTTCTTT. It is translated as CASSHRTENTEAFF.

The V gene is TRBV2, the J gene TRBJ1-2; TRBD1 aligns across 7 bases. CDR3 length: 14 amino acids. The germline V gene has CDR1 SNHLY and CDR2 FYNNEI. V lost 8 bases and J lost 7; bases outside the gene matches: 13. CDR3 nucleotide sequence: TGTGCCAGCTTATATACTGACAGGGCGGCTGGCTACACCTTC. Encoded protein: CASLYTDRAAGYTF.

This clone appeared a few times. As DNA, the CDR3 is TGTGCCAGCAGCGCAGGGACTAGGGGCGAGCAGTACTTC. Encoded protein: CASSAGTRGEQYF. The chain uses TRBV7-9 and TRBJ2-7; 8 bases are a match to TRBD2. Trimming removed 5 bases from V and 6 bases from J; junction bases left unmatched: 6. CDR3 length: 13 residues. The germline gives CDR1 SEHNR, CDR2 FQNEAQ (reference sequence).